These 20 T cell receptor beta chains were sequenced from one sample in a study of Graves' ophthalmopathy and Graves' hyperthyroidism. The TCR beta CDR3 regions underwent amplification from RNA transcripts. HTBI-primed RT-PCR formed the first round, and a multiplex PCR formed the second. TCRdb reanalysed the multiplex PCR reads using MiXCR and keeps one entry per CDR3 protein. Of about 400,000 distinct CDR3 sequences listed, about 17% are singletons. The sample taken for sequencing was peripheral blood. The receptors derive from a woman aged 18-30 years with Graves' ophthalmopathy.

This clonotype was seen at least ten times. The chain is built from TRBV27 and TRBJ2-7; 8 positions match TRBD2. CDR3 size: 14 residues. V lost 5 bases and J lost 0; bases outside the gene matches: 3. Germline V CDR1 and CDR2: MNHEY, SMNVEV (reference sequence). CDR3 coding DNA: TGTGCCAGCAGTCCGGGAGGGAGCTCCTACGAGCAGTACTTC. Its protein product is CASSPGGSSYEQYF.

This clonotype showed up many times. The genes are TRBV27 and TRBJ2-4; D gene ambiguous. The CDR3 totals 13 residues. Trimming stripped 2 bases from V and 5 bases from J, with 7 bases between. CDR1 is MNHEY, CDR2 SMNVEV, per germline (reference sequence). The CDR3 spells CASSLRAENIQYF. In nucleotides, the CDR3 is TGTGCCAGCAGTTTACGGGCAGAAAACATTCAGTACTTC.

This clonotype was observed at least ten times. The CDR3 sequence is CASSQDGLGETQYF. The CDR3 nucleotides read TGCGCCAGCAGCCAAGATGGACTAGGAGAGACCCAGTACTTC. The rearrangement links TRBV4-3 to TRBJ2-5; TRBD2 matches 7 bases. The V gene end was trimmed by 0 bases and the J gene end by 4 bases; junction bases not matched to a gene: 2. There are 14 residues in the CDR3. Germline CDR1 and CDR2: LGHNA and YSLEER.

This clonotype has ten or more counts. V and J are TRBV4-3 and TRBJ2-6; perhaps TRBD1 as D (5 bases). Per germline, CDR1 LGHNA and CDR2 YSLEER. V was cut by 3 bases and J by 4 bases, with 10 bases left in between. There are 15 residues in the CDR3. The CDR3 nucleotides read TGCGCCAGCAGCCAGGCAGGGTACGGGGCCAACGTCCTGACTTTC. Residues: CASSQAGYGANVLTF.

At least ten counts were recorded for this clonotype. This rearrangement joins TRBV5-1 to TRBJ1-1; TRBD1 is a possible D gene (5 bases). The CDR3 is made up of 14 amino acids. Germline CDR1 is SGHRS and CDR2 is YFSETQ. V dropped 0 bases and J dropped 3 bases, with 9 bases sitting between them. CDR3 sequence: CASSLVLGHTEAFF. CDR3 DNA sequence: TGCGCCAGCAGCTTGGTTCTGGGGCACACTGAAGCTTTCTTT.

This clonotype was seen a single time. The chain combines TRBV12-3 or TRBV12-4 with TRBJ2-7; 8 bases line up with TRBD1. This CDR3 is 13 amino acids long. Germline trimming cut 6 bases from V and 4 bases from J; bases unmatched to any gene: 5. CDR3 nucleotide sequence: TGTGCCAGCAGACGGACAGGGATTTACGAGCAGTACTTC. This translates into CASRRTGIYEQYF.

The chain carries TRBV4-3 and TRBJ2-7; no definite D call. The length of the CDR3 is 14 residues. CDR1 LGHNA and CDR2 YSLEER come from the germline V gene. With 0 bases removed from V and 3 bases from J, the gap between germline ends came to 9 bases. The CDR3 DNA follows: TGCGCCAGCAGCCAAGATTGGAAGGACTACGAGCAGTACTTC. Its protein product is CASSQDWKDYEQYF.

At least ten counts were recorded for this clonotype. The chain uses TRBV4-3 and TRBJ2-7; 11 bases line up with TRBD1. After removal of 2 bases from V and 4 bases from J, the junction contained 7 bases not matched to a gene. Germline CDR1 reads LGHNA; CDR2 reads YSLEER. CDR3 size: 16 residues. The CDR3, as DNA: TGCGCCAGCAGCCAAAGCGGACAGGGGGCCCTATACGAGCAGTACTTC. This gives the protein CASSQSGQGALYEQYF.

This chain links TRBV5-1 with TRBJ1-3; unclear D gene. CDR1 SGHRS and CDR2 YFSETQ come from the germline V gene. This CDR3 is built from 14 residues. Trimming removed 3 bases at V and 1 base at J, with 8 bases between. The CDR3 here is CASSWMGSGNTIYF. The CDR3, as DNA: TGCGCCAGCAGCTGGATGGGGTCTGGAAACACCATATATTTT.

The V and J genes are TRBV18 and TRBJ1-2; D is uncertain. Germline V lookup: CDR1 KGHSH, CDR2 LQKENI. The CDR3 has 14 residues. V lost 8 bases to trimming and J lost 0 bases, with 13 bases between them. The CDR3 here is CASRTSRSNYGYTF. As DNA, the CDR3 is TGTGCCAGCCGTACCAGTAGGTCTAACTATGGCTACACCTTC.

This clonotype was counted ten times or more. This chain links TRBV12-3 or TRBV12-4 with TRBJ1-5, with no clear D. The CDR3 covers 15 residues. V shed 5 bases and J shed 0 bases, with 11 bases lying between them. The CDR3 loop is CASSLRDYSNQPQHF. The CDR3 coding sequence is TGTGCCAGCAGTCTCAGAGATTATAGCAATCAGCCCCAGCATTTT.

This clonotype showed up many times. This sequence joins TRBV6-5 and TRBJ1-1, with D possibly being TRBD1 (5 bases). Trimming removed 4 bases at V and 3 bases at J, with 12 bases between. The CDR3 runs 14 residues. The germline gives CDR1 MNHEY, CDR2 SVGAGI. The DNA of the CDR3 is TGTGCCAGCAGTTCCTACATAGGGGACACTGAAGCTTTCTTT. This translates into CASSSYIGDTEAFF.

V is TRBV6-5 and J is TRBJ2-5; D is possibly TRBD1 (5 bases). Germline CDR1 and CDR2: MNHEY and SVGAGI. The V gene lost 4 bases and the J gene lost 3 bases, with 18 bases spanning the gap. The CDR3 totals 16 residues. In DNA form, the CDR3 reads TGTGCCAGCAGTTTAACCAGGGTTACCTTTGAAGAGACCCAGTACTTC. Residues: CASSLTRVTFEETQYF.

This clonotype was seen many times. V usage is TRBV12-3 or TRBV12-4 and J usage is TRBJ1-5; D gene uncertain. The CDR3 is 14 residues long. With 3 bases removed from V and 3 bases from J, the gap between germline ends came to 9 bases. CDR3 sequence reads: CASSFAEFNQPQHF. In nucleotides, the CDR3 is TGTGCCAGCAGTTTTGCGGAGTTCAATCAGCCCCAGCATTTT.

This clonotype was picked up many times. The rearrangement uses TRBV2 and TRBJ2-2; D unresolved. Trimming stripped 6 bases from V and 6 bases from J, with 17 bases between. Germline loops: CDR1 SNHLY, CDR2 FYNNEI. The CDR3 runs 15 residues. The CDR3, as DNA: TGTGCCAGCAGGGGCCTCCGTGCAAAGGCCGGGGAGCTGTTTTTT. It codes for CASRGLRAKAGELFF.

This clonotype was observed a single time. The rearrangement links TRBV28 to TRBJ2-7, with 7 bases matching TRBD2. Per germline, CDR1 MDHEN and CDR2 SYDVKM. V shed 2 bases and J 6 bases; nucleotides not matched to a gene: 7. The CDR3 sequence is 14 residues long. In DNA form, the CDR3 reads TGTGCCAGCAGTTTAAGTGGCGGGAGCAGCGAGCAGTACTTC. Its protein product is CASSLSGGSSEQYF.

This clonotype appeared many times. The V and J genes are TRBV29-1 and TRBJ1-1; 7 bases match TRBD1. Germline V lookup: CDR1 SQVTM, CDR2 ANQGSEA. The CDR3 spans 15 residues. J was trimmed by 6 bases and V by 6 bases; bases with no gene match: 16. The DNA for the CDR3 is TGCAGCGTGGGACAGCGCTCCGGCCGAGGCGCTGAAGCTTTCTTT. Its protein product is CSVGQRSGRGAEAFF.

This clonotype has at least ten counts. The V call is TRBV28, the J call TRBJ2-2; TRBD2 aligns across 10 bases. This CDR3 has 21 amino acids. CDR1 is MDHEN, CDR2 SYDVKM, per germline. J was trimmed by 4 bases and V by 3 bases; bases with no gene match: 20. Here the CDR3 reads CASSFLGAASGSRRATGELFF. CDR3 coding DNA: TGTGCCAGCAGTTTTCTAGGTGCGGCTAGCGGGAGTAGGCGGGCCACCGGGGAGCTGTTTTTT.

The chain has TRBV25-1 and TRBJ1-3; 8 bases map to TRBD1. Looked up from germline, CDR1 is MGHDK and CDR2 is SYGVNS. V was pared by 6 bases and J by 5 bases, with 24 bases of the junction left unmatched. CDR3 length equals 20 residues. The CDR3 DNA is TGTGCCAGCAGACGTCCGTATCCGGGACAGGTAGCCCACGGTCGAAACACCATATATTTT. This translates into CASRRPYPGQVAHGRNTIYF.

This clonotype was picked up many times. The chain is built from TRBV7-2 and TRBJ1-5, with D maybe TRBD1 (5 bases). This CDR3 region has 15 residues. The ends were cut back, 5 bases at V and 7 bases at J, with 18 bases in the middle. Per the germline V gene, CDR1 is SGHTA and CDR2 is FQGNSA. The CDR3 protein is CASSPRDGIRQPQHF. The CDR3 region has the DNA TGTGCCAGCAGCCCTCGGGACGGGATTCGGCAGCCCCAGCATTTT.